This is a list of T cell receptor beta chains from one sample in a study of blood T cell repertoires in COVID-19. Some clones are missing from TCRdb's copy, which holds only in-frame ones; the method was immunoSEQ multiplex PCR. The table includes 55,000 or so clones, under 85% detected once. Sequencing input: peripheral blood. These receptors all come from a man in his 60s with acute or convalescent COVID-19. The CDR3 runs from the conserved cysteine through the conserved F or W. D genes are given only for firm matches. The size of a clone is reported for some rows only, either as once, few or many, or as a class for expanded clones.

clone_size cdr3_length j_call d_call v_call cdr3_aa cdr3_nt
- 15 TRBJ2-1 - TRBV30 CAWSVGASTYNEQFF TGTGCCTGGAGTGTGGGGGCTAGCACCTACAATGAGCAGTTCTTC
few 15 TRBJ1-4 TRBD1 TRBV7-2 CASSFPQGANEKLFF TGTGCCAGCAGTTTCCCACAGGGGGCGAACGAAAAACTGTTTTTT
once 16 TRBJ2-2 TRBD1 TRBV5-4 CASSVGQGMGTGELFF TGTGCCAGCAGCGTGGGACAGGGGATGGGGACCGGGGAGCTGTTTTTT
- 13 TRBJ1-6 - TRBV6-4 CASQGPVNSPLHF TGTGCCAGCCAGGGGCCCGTAAATTCACCCCTCCACTTT
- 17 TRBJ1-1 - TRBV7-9 CASSLGVGGRDVTEAFF TGTGCCAGCAGCTTAGGTGTGGGTGGGAGAGATGTCACTGAAGCTTTCTTT
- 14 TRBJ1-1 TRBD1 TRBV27 CASSSATGGPEAFF TGTGCCAGCAGTTCAGCCACAGGGGGCCCTGAAGCTTTCTTT
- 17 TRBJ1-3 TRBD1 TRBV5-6 CASSIQVAGQGKRPIYF TGTGCCAGCAGCATACAGGTGGCGGGACAGGGAAAACGGCCCATATATTTT
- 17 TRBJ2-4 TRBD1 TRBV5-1 CASSPDRAANPWNIQYF TGCGCCAGCAGCCCGGACAGGGCTGCTAACCCTTGGAACATTCAGTACTTC
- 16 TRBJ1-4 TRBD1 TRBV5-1 CASSVGTGIPNEKLFF TGCGCCAGCAGCGTCGGGACAGGTATTCCGAATGAAAAACTGTTTTTT
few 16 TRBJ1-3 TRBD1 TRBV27 CASKSRQGSSGNTIYF TGTGCCAGCAAATCCAGACAGGGGAGCTCTGGAAACACCATATATTTT
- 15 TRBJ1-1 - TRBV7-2 CASSRFQPGNTEAFF TGTGCCAGCAGCCGTTTTCAACCGGGGAACACTGAAGCTTTCTTT
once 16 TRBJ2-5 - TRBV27 CASRGGGGRGRETQYF TGTGCCAGCAGGGGGGGAGGAGGGCGAGGAAGGGAGACCCAGTACTTC
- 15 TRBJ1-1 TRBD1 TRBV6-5 CASSTWDRENTEAFF TGTGCCAGCAGTACATGGGACAGGGAGAACACTGAAGCTTTCTTT
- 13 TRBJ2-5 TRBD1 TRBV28 CASSGTVQETQYF TGTGCCAGCAGCGGGACAGTCCAAGAGACCCAGTACTTC
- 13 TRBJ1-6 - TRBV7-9 CASSLDGEPPLHF TGTGCCAGCAGCCTAGACGGGGAGCCACCCCTCCACTTT
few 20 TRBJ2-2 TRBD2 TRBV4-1 CASSQKLGRLAGGNTGELFF TGCGCCAGCAGCCAAAAGTTAGGGAGACTAGCGGGGGGGAACACCGGGGAGCTGTTTTTT
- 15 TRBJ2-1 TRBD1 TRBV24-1 CATSDNPGGSNEQFF TGTGCCACCAGTGATAACCCAGGGGGCTCGAATGAGCAGTTCTTC
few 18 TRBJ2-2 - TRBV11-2 CASSFEGWPGANTGELFF TGTGCCAGCAGCTTCGAAGGGTGGCCAGGGGCGAACACCGGGGAGCTGTTTTTT
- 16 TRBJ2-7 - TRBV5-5 CASSLAFAGGSYEQYF TGTGCCAGCAGCTTGGCCTTTGCTGGGGGGTCCTACGAGCAGTACTTC
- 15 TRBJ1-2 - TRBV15 CATRPPQGHEYGYTF TGTGCCACCCGTCCCCCGCAGGGCCACGAGTATGGCTACACCTTC
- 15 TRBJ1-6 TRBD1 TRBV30 CAWRPRDRYNSPLHF TGTGCCTGGCGCCCCCGGGACAGATATAATTCACCCCTCCACTTT
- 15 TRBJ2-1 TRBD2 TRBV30 CAWSFTSGGVHEQFF TGTGCCTGGAGTTTCACTAGCGGGGGGGTGCATGAGCAGTTCTTC
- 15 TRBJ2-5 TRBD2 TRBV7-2 CASSLRWGGQETQYF TGTGCCAGCAGCCTGAGATGGGGGGGGCAAGAGACCCAGTACTTC
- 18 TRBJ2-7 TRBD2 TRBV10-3 CAISGGLAGGRSSYEQYF TGTGCCATCAGTGGAGGACTAGCGGGGGGCCGGAGCTCCTACGAGCAGTACTTC
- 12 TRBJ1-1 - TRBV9 CASSVGGAEAFF TGTGCCAGCAGCGTAGGCGGGGCTGAAGCTTTCTTT
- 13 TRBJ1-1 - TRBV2 CASRTRGNTEAFF TGTGCCAGCAGGACACGGGGGAACACTGAAGCTTTCTTT
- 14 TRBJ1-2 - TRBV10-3 CAITSDGNNYGYTF TGTGCCATCACCTCGGACGGGAATAACTATGGCTACACCTTC
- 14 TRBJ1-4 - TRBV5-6 CASSFDRLEEKLFF TGTGCCAGCAGCTTCGACAGACTCGAAGAAAAACTGTTTTTT
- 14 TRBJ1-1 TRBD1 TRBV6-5 CASRPTGGITEAFF TGTGCCAGCAGACCGACAGGGGGGATCACTGAAGCTTTCTTT
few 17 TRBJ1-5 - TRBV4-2 CASSQEGRAYSNQPQHF TGTGCCAGCAGCCAAGAAGGCAGGGCCTATAGCAATCAGCCCCAGCATTTT
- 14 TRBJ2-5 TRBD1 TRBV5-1 CASSLEQGIETQYF TGCGCCAGCAGCTTGGAACAGGGGATAGAGACCCAGTACTTC
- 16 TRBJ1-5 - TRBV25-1 CASSESGTGAYQPQHF TGTGCCAGCAGTGAATCCGGGACTGGGGCCTATCAGCCCCAGCATTTT
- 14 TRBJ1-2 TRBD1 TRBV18 CASSPDRGSGGYTF TGTGCCAGCTCTCCGGACAGGGGGAGCGGTGGCTACACCTTC
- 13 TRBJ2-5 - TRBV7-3 CASSFSQGETQYF TGTGCCAGCAGCTTTTCTCAGGGGGAGACCCAGTACTTC
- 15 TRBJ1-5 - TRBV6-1 CASSEQGMGGQPQHF TGTGCCAGCAGTGAACAGGGGATGGGTGGCCAGCCCCAGCATTTT
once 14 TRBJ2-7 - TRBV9 CASSVSGIPYEQYF TGTGCCAGCAGCGTATCAGGGATCCCCTACGAGCAGTACTTC
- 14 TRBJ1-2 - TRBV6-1 CASRETDLSYGYTF TGTGCCAGCAGAGAGACAGACCTCTCTTATGGCTACACCTTC
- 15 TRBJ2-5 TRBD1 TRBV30 CAWSDRDRGGETQYF TGTGCCTGGAGCGACAGGGATCGGGGTGGCGAGACCCAGTACTTC
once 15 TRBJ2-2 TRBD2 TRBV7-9 CASRPGTSVTGELFF TGTGCCAGCAGACCCGGGACTAGCGTCACCGGGGAGCTGTTTTTT
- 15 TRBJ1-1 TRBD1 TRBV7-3 CASSLNQGVGTEAFF TGTGCCAGCAGCTTAAATCAGGGGGTAGGCACTGAAGCTTTCTTT
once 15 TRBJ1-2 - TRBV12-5 CASGPSLGGGYGYTF TGTGCTAGTGGTCCCTCCCTTGGGGGAGGCTATGGCTACACCTTC
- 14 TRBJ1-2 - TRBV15 CATSREWEDYGYTF TGTGCCACCAGCAGAGAATGGGAGGACTATGGCTACACCTTC
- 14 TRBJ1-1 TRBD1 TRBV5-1 CASSPDRVDTEAFF TGCGCCAGCAGCCCGGACAGGGTGGACACTGAAGCTTTCTTT